Listed below are T cell receptor beta chains from one sample, sequenced in a study of T cell responses to AZD1222 COVID-19 vaccine. Sequenced by immunoSEQ multiplex PCR; TCRdb stores in-frame clones only, minus some. The sample lists about 88,000 clones, 85% to 90% occurring once. The input for sequencing was peripheral blood, taken 28 days after the second AZD1222 dose. These receptors came from an adult who received the AZD1222 COVID-19 vaccine. The CDR3 runs from the conserved cysteine through the conserved F or W. D genes are given only for firm matches. Clone size is shown for a subset of rows, as once, few, many or a class of expanded clone.

d_call | v_call | clone_size | cdr3_aa
TRBD1 | TRBV19 | NA | CASSVTGTVNTGELFF
TRBD2 | TRBV12-3/TRBV12-4 | once | CASSSGAKTQYF
NA | TRBV6-5 | NA | CASRKGPVGQPQHF
NA | TRBV12-3/TRBV12-4 | NA | CASSDSTDLAQHF
TRBD2 | TRBV9 | few | CASSVDGTSGGRETQYF
NA | TRBV19 | few | CASSISVNTEAFF
TRBD2 | TRBV11-2 | NA | CASSLGTSGGRRDTQYF
NA | TRBV6-5 | NA | CASSQYYSSYEQYF
TRBD1 | TRBV9 | NA | CASSATLLPGQGGETQYF
TRBD1 | TRBV6-5 | few | CASRRTGDYTEAFF
NA | TRBV19 | NA | CASSENSGAGANVLTF
NA | TRBV7-3 | NA | CASSSPRDEQYF
TRBD1 | TRBV4-1 | NA | CASSQAGTGNEKLFF
TRBD2 | TRBV18 | NA | CASSPNSGGASETQYF
NA | TRBV30 | NA | CAWRWGAGNTIYF
NA | TRBV7-9 | NA | CASTARGEWEGYTF
NA | TRBV15 | once | CATSREGAEQFF
NA | TRBV5-1 | NA | CASSLEIGTAYEQYF
TRBD2 | TRBV7-8 | NA | CASSPTSGVSNEQFF
TRBD2 | TRBV5-1 | NA | CASSLITSADTQYF
TRBD2 | TRBV2 | once | CASSPRRASGGETQYF
TRBD1 | TRBV5-1 | NA | CASSLGTAGEKLFF
NA | TRBV11-2 | NA | CASSLGPGSSWGYTF
NA | TRBV30 | NA | CAWTPTVGNSPLHF
NA | TRBV6-5 | NA | CASSYSTNLNTEAFF
NA | TRBV2 | NA | CASSENGGQVAGEKLFF
NA | TRBV7-3 | NA | CASSLAGRNTEAFF
NA | TRBV9 | NA | CASSVGAFAGQPQHF
NA | TRBV6-5 | NA | CASSFLPGMNTGELFF
NA | TRBV3-1/TRBV3-2 | once | CASRSDRLSTEAFF
TRBD1 | TRBV11-2 | NA | CASSHPGQGYTGELFF
NA | TRBV11-2 | NA | CASSFGKETQYF
TRBD2 | TRBV24-1 | NA | CATSAPGTSVGEQFF
TRBD1 | TRBV7-9 | NA | CASSPRQGGLTEAFF
TRBD1 | TRBV10-1 | NA | CASSESDDRGRPYGYTF
NA | TRBV7-2 | NA | CASSLYTEPKWYF
TRBD1 | TRBV7-9 | NA | CASSSGAGQVSPLHF
NA | TRBV2 | NA | CASRSRPANEKLFF
NA | TRBV2 | NA | CASRGDTATEKLFF
NA | TRBV3-1/TRBV3-2 | NA | CASSQNPGQDYEQYF
NA | TRBV2 | once | CASSTERTQTYNEQFF
NA | TRBV19 | NA | CASSIAGVIYSGNQPQHF
TRBD1 | TRBV7-9 | NA | CASSPLDRVNTEAFF
NA | TRBV5-5 | NA | CATSFTRGREETQYF
TRBD2 | TRBV11-2 | NA | CASSTSTSSGTNEQFF
NA | TRBV6-2/TRBV6-3 | once | CASSPPGGRTEAFF
TRBD2 | TRBV7-9 | NA | CASSPNHASGGRYF
NA | TRBV5-1 | once | CASSWRAGNYGYTF
TRBD1 | TRBV2 | NA | CASIRQGAAEAFF
NA | TRBV5-6 | NA | CASSLAAAGGEKLFF
TRBD1 | TRBV7-9 | NA | CASSLGQGGSPLHF
NA | TRBV19 | NA | CASSVLTGNYGYTF
NA | TRBV11-2 | NA | CASTRELGYEKLFF
NA | TRBV30 | NA | CAWSVGRGVNTGELFF
TRBD2 | TRBV5-1 | NA | CASSVALAGGQSTQYF
TRBD1 | TRBV5-6 | NA | CASSGSRQGDGYTF
NA | TRBV6-5 | NA | CASSPAAAGNYGYTF
NA | TRBV5-6 | NA | CASSLYREGYTF